This T cell receptor beta chain was identified in a study of T cells after somatic rescue of genetic block. Method: immunoSEQ multiplex PCR; TCRdb's copy keeps in-frame clones and lacks some. The sample carries tens of thousands of clones, approximately 90% recorded once. V shed 5 bases and J shed 7 bases, with 22 bases lying between them. The CDR3 loop spans 15 amino acids. Germline lookup yields CDR1 SGHRS and CDR2 YFSETQ. The V gene is TRBV5-1, the J gene TRBJ2-7, with unresolved D. The sample comprised peripheral blood mononuclear cells (PBMCs). This sequence was found in a man aged 30 to 45. CDR3 sequence (DNA): TGCGCCAGCAGATCGTCGGGTCTTCCCAGTGGAGAGCAGTACTTC. It encodes CASRSSGLPSGEQYF.